Described below is a single T cell receptor (beta chain) sequence and its context. The sample originates from a study of control samples from healthy donors and cancer patients. TCRdb keeps only in-frame clones here, not all; method: immunoSEQ multiplex PCR. Among 150,000 to 200,000 clones listed, about 90% were seen once. The CDR3 covers 19 residues. The germline V gene encodes CDR1 KGHDR and CDR2 SFDVKD. The V gene end was trimmed by 0 bases and the J gene end by 1 base; junction bases not matched to a gene: 5. The chain recombines TRBV24-1 with TRBJ2-3, with TRBD2 matching over 14 bases. The clonotype was recovered from a woman younger than 45 in good health. Sequenced sample: blood. The DNA of the CDR3 is TGTGCCACCAGTGATTTGGGGACTAGCGGGAGTGTAGGCACAGATACGCAGTATTTT. Translating gives CATSDLGTSGSVGTDTQYF.